What follows are 26 T cell receptor beta chains derived from one specimen sequenced in a study of shared clonotypes between healthy human individuals. In the naive CD8 group, cells lacked CD45RO and were positively selected for CCR7, so terminally differentiated effector memory CD45RA+ cells were left out. Profiling relied on immunoSEQ multiplex PCR, and the TCRdb table lists in-frame clones only, not all of them. The table lists 1.5 million to 2.5 million clones, approximately 94% of them singletons. Specimen: naive CD8+ T cells sorted from blood. These receptors came from a man younger than 35 in good health.

This chain uses TRBV4-1 with TRBJ2-1; D not resolved. The CDR3 is 16 residues long. Germline V lookup: CDR1 MGHRA, CDR2 YSYEKL. V was trimmed by 0 bases and J by 10 bases, leaving 19 bases between them. The CDR3 is CASSQEPLGLGLEQFF. In DNA, the CDR3 is TGCGCCAGCAGCCAAGAACCCCTGGGTCTAGGTCTAGAGCAGTTCTTC.

The rearrangement joins TRBV13 to TRBJ2-5; 10 bases match TRBD1. J was trimmed by 5 bases and V by 5 bases; bases with no gene match: 5. The germline V gene encodes CDR1 PRHDT and CDR2 FYEKMQ (reference sequence). CDR3 length equals 14 residues. The CDR3, as DNA: TGTGCCAGCAGCCGCGGACAGGGGGAGGAGACCCAGTACTTC. Protein: CASSRGQGEETQYF.

The chain carries TRBV11-2 and TRBJ1-2; D unresolved. V was trimmed by 4 bases and J by 2 bases, leaving 23 bases between them. The CDR3 has 18 residues. The V gene's germline CDR1 is SGHAT and CDR2 FQNNGV. The CDR3 DNA reads TGTGCCAGCAGCTCCTCTCCCTCGGGATCAGCGGGGAACTATGGCTACACCTTC. Translated: CASSSSPSGSAGNYGYTF.

The chain recombines TRBV27 with TRBJ2-7; tentatively, D is TRBD2 (5 bases). This CDR3 has 16 amino acids. V gave up 4 bases and J gave up 1 base, with 17 bases separating them. The germline CDR1 and CDR2 sequences are MNHEY and SMNVEV (reference sequence). The CDR3 DNA reads TGTGCCAGCAGTTCCACTAGTTGGGGTGGTTCCTACGAGCAGTACTTC. Residues: CASSSTSWGGSYEQYF.

The chain uses TRBV28 and TRBJ2-7; D possibly corresponds to TRBD2 (6 bases). V dropped 5 bases and J dropped 3 bases, with 17 bases sitting between them. The CDR3 length is 15 residues. Germline-derived CDR1 and CDR2 are MDHEN and SYDVKM. CDR3 nucleotides: TGTGCCAGCAGTACCGTCTGGGAGGCCGACTACGAGCAGTACTTC. This gives the protein CASSTVWEADYEQYF.

This clone was seen just once. This rearrangement joins TRBV6-5 to TRBJ2-1, with D unclear. The germline V gene has CDR1 MNHEY and CDR2 SVGAGI. The germline V and J ends were trimmed by 5 bases and 6 bases, with 14 bases remaining between them. This CDR3 spans 14 amino acids. In DNA form, the CDR3 reads TGTGCCAGCAGTCCGGCTTTGGGTCTCAATGAGCAGTTCTTC. Translating gives CASSPALGLNEQFF.

This CDR3 reads CASSLRWQGSDTEAFF. DNA for the CDR3: TGTGCCAGCAGCCTAAGGTGGCAGGGTAGCGACACTGAAGCTTTCTTT. The gene calls are TRBV5-6 and TRBJ1-1; D possibly corresponds to TRBD1 (5 bases). V gave up 4 bases and J gave up 3 bases, with 19 bases separating them. The CDR3 covers 16 residues. Per germline, CDR1 SGHDT and CDR2 YYEEEE. The full variable domain, with the rest looked up from reference TRBV5-6 and TRBJ1-1, is DAGVTQSPTHLIKTRGQQVTLRCSPKSGHDTVSWYQQALGQGPQFIFQYYEEEERQRGNFPDRFSGHQFPNYSSELNVNALLLGDSALYLCASSLRWQGSDTEAFFGQGTRLTVV.

V usage is TRBV6-6 and J usage is TRBJ2-3; no reliable D call. The CDR3 loop spans 16 amino acids. V lost 0 bases and J lost 0, with 10 bases in between. The germline V gene encodes CDR1 MNHNY and CDR2 SVGAGI (reference sequence). This CDR3 reads CASSYSATTSTDTQYF. The CDR3 DNA reads as TGTGCCAGCAGTTACTCTGCAACAACCAGCACAGATACGCAGTATTTT.

The chain couples TRBV29-1 to TRBJ2-7; 7 bases map to TRBD2. Germline CDR1 SQVTM, CDR2 ANQGSEA. V lost 7 bases to trimming and J lost 3 bases; unmatched junction nucleotides: 15. The CDR3 length is 15 residues. CDR3 sequence reads: CSAISLRGGDYEQYF. In DNA form, the CDR3 reads TGCAGCGCCATTTCCTTACGGGGAGGGGACTACGAGCAGTACTTC.

This clone was recorded once. The V call is TRBV6-5, the J call TRBJ1-5, with unresolved D. Deletions cut 6 bases from V and 6 bases from J, with 12 bases between. There are 13 residues in the CDR3. From germline, CDR1 is MNHEY and CDR2 SVGAGI. The CDR3 nucleotides read TGTGCCAGCAGCGGCCGGGGATCTCAGCCCCAGCATTTT. Amino acids: CASSGRGSQPQHF.

This clone was recorded once. This specimen includes other DNA sequences encoding the same CDR3. The rearrangement links TRBV5-1 to TRBJ1-2; D unclear. The germline CDR1 and CDR2 sequences are SGHRS and YFSETQ. This CDR3 contains 13 residues. Trimming took 0 bases from V and 4 from J, leaving 7 bases between them. Here the CDR3 reads CASSLGGSYGYTF. CDR3 nucleotide sequence: TGCGCCAGCAGCTTGGGAGGGAGCTATGGCTACACCTTC.

This clone was found once. V is TRBV4-3 and J is TRBJ2-1; tentatively, D is TRBD2 (5 bases). Trimming shortened V by 5 bases and J by 5 bases, and 19 bases separated the two germline ends. CDR3 length: 16 amino acids. CDR1 is LGHNA, CDR2 YSLEER, per germline. Here the CDR3 reads CASSSTDEAVDNEQFF. The CDR3 DNA reads TGCGCCAGCAGCTCTACCGATGAAGCGGTAGACAATGAGCAGTTCTTC.

The chain's CDR3 is CASSQHPGLAGEQYF. The DNA of the CDR3 is TGTGCCAGCAGCCAGCACCCGGGACTAGCGGGTGAGCAGTACTTC. V usage is TRBV7-8 and J usage is TRBJ2-7; TRBD2 matches at 12 bases. The V gene end was trimmed by 5 bases and the J gene end by 7 bases; junction bases not matched to a gene: 9. This CDR3 spans 15 amino acids. Germline V CDR1 and CDR2: SGHVS, FQNEAQ.

On this clone: This specimen includes other DNA sequences encoding the same CDR3. This chain connects TRBV28 to TRBJ1-1, with 10 bases fitting TRBD1. Per germline, CDR1 MDHEN and CDR2 SYDVKM. This CDR3 region has 14 residues. The junction had 2 bases not matched to a gene; V was cut back by 3 bases and J by 4 bases. In DNA form, the CDR3 reads TGTGCCAGCAGTTTTGGACAGGGGGGCACTGAAGCTTTCTTT. Translating it yields CASSFGQGGTEAFF.

This chain connects TRBV11-2 to TRBJ2-7, with 7 bases lining up with TRBD1. The CDR3 totals 14 residues. The ends lost 2 bases at V and 6 bases at J; junction bases unmatched: 7. The germline gives CDR1 SGHAT, CDR2 FQNNGV. CDR3 protein: CASSLFEGAGEQYF. As DNA, the CDR3 is TGTGCCAGCAGCTTATTTGAGGGGGCGGGCGAGCAGTACTTC.

Concerning this clone: Additional DNA sequences in this sample encode the identical CDR3. The chain recombines TRBV29-1 with TRBJ2-5, with TRBD2 matching over 12 bases. Germline values: CDR1 SQVTM, CDR2 ANQGSEA. V gave up 1 base and J gave up 5 bases; unmatched junction bases: 2. The CDR3 is made up of 14 amino acids. The CDR3 spells CSVEGLAGVETQYF. DNA of the CDR3: TGCAGCGTTGAAGGACTAGCGGGAGTTGAGACCCAGTACTTC.

J is TRBJ2-7 and V is TRBV2; D might be TRBD2 (5 bases). V dropped 0 bases and J dropped 2 bases, with 17 bases sitting between them. This CDR3 contains 17 residues. CDR1 and CDR2 from the germline V gene are SNHLY and FYNNEI. The CDR3 region is CASSEALGSARTYEQYF. The CDR3, as DNA: TGTGCCAGCAGTGAAGCGCTCGGTAGCGCTCGGACCTACGAGCAGTACTTC. The variable domain in full, with the rest retrieved from reference TRBV2 and TRBJ2-7, is EPEVTQTPSHQVTQMGQEVILRCVPISNHLYFYWYRQILGQKVEFLVSFYNNEISEKSEIFDDQFSVERPDGSNFTLKIRSTKLEDSAMYFCASSEALGSARTYEQYFGPGTRLTVT.

This rearrangement joins TRBV2 to TRBJ1-4, with D unclear. Trimming stripped 0 bases from V and 8 bases from J, with 13 bases between. Germline V gene lookup returns CDR1 SNHLY and CDR2 FYNNEI. This CDR3 has 15 residues. DNA for the CDR3: TGTGCCAGCAGTGAAGCCCGGGAGCGTGGGGAAAAACTGTTTTTT. Protein sequence: CASSEARERGEKLFF. Filled out from reference TRBV2 and TRBJ1-4, the complete variable domain reads EPEVTQTPSHQVTQMGQEVILRCVPISNHLYFYWYRQILGQKVEFLVSFYNNEISEKSEIFDDQFSVERPDGSNFTLKIRSTKLEDSAMYFCASSEARERGEKLFFGSGTQLSVL.

The CDR3 coding sequence is TGTGCCAGCAGTTCCCGGGACAACTACAATGAGCAGTTCTTC. Residues: CASSSRDNYNEQFF. The V gene is TRBV6-5, the J gene TRBJ2-1, with D perhaps TRBD1 (6 bases). The CDR3 is 14 residues long. Per germline, CDR1 MNHEY and CDR2 SVGAGI. The ends were cut back, 4 bases at V and 3 bases at J, with 10 bases in the middle.

V gene TRBV2 combines with J gene TRBJ2-1, with 11 bases matching TRBD2. With 2 bases clipped from V and 4 bases from J, the junction kept 4 bases outside the gene matches. The germline gives CDR1 SNHLY, CDR2 FYNNEI. This CDR3 has 16 amino acids. The CDR3 loop is CASSEMRLAGYNEQFF. In DNA form, the CDR3 reads TGTGCCAGCAGTGAAATGCGACTAGCGGGGTACAATGAGCAGTTCTTC.

The chain employs TRBV30 and TRBJ2-2; tentatively, D is TRBD2 (5 bases). CDR3 size: 11 residues. V was pared by 7 bases and J by 5 bases, with 8 bases between. Germline-derived CDR1 and CDR2 are GTSNPN and SVGIG (reference sequence). In DNA, the CDR3 is TGTGCCTCGGACTCAACCGGGGAGCTGTTTTTT. Protein product: CASDSTGELFF. The full variable domain, in which reference TRBV30 and TRBJ2-2 provide the parts outside the CDR3, is SQTIHQWPATLVQPVGSPLSLECTVEGTSNPNLYWYRQAAGRGLQLLFYSVGIGQISSEVPQNLSASRPQDRQFILSSKKLLLSDSGFYLCASDSTGELFFGEGSRLTVL.

To note about this clone: At the DNA level, this CDR3 is encoded by other sequences in the same sample as well. The chain couples TRBV30 to TRBJ2-3, with TRBD2 matching 8 bases. Germline lookup yields CDR1 GTSNPN and CDR2 SVGIG (reference sequence). With 0 bases clipped from V and 4 bases from J, the junction kept 3 bases outside the gene matches. The CDR3 totals 14 residues. The CDR3 loop is CAWSVAGGSDTQYF. In DNA, the CDR3 is TGTGCCTGGAGTGTGGCGGGGGGATCAGATACGCAGTATTTT.

To note about this clone: Other DNA sequences from this sample encode an identical CDR3 as well. The rearrangement joins TRBV27 to TRBJ2-7; 8 bases align to TRBD2. V dropped 2 bases and J dropped 3; count of bases not matched to a gene: 0. Looked up from germline, CDR1 is MNHEY and CDR2 is SMNVEV (reference sequence). CDR3 length: 13 residues. CDR3 nucleotides: TGTGCCAGCAGTTTAGCGGGGGGCTACGAGCAGTACTTC. Translation: CASSLAGGYEQYF.

V usage is TRBV27 and J usage is TRBJ2-3, with 7 bases matching TRBD2. Germline values: CDR1 MNHEY, CDR2 SMNVEV (reference sequence). The ends lost 5 bases at V and 1 base at J; junction bases unmatched: 12. There are 17 residues in the CDR3. The CDR3 nucleotides are TGTGCCAGCAGTACATGGCCCGGGAGCGGGGGCACAGATACGCAGTATTTT. Its translation: CASSTWPGSGGTDTQYF.

The chain has TRBV19 and TRBJ2-2; 8 bases align to TRBD1. V lost 7 bases and J lost 5; bases outside the gene matches: 6. CDR3 size: 14 residues. Germline CDR1 and CDR2: LNHDA and SQIVND (reference sequence). CDR3 loop: CASTLTGGTGELFF. As DNA, the CDR3 is TGTGCCAGTACCTTAACAGGGGGAACCGGGGAGCTGTTTTTT.

This rearrangement joins TRBV29-1 to TRBJ2-3, with D perhaps assigned TRBD1 or TRBD2 (5 bases each). The CDR3 contains 14 residues. Looked up from germline, CDR1 is SQVTM and CDR2 is ANQGSEA. The V end lost 4 bases, the J end lost 1 base, and 12 bases lay between the germline ends. The chain's CDR3 is CSVGGAGGTDTQYF. CDR3 nucleotides: TGCAGCGTTGGAGGGGCGGGCGGCACAGATACGCAGTATTTT.